The clone carrying this T cell receptor (beta chain) was seen repeatedly, ten times or more. Its antigen remains unidentified. CDR3 size: 14 residues. CDR1 SGHDN and CDR2 FVKESK come from the germline V gene. V lost 4 bases and J lost 4, with 13 bases in between. MiXCR was run by TCRdb on the 5' RACE reads, yielding one entry per CDR3 protein. The sample shows about 23,000 distinct CDR3 sequences, over 3% of them seen only once. Described time point: sample taken at primary tumor resection. The donor population consisted of some 70 patients with untreated, early-stage non-small cell lung cancer. This sample stems from a study of spatial heterogeneity in lung cancer. General study results and limits: Compared with follow-up, resection was when ubiquitous expanded tumor TCRs appeared in blood more.

The clonotype originates from a female donor with early-stage non-small cell lung cancer. The chain is built from TRBV14 and TRBJ2-5, with D perhaps TRBD2 (6 bases). Sequencing was performed on PBMCs, taken at surgery. The CDR3 DNA follows: TGTGCCAGCAGCCGATTGAGCGGGCGAGAGACCCAGTACTTC. Translated: CASSRLSGRETQYF.